The clone carrying this TCR beta chain was counted many times. Its antigen is unidentified. The CDR3 end lies 3 residues beyond the end of the read and is filled in from the germline J gene. The table came from immunoSEQ multiplex PCR; TCRdb's copy has only in-frame clones and leaves some out. The repertoire consists of 15,000 to 20,000 clones, none detected only once. The data stem from a study of T cell clonality in common variable immunodeficiency. Germline CDR1 reads GTSNPN; CDR2 reads SVGIG (reference sequence). V dropped 4 bases and J dropped 7 bases, with 13 bases sitting between them. CDR3 size: 12 residues. Regarding the study as a whole: Common variable immunodeficiency TCR beta sequences reportedly had fewer deletions and N-nucleotide insertions.

The receptor was derived from a human donor with common variable immunodeficiency. The specimen was peripheral blood mononuclear cells. This chain links TRBV30 with TRBJ1-2; no firm D call. The DNA read from the CDR3 is TGTGCCTGGACTGGGATGAGCGGTGGC. Encoded protein: CAWTGMSGG. The CDR3, in full, reads CAWTGMSGGYTF.